One sample yielded the 17 T cell receptor beta chains listed below, sequenced in a study of chemoradiotherapy in HPV16-positive cancers. TCRdb's table, derived via immunoSEQ multiplex PCR, lists solely in-frame clones and lacks some. The profile shows some 5,500 clones, about 78% of them singletons. The biological material was taken from a patient who underwent chemoradiotherapy. Receptors originate from a human donor with HPV-associated anogenital cancer.

This clone rates as large. This rearrangement joins TRBV7-3 to TRBJ2-3; a possible D gene is TRBD2 (6 bases). This CDR3 has 15 residues. Deletions cut 5 bases from V and 4 bases from J, with 16 bases between. Germline V gene data show CDR1 as SGHTA and CDR2 as FQGTGA. Written as DNA, the CDR3 is TGTGCCAGCAGCCGCACCGGGGGACGGTCAGATACGCAGTATTTT. Translation gives CASSRTGGRSDTQYF.

Relative to its sample, this clone is hyperexpanded. The CDR3 bases are TGTGCCAGCAGTTACTCGCCAGGGGGGGATGGCTACACCTTC. Translating it yields CASSYSPGGDGYTF. The genes are TRBV6-6 and TRBJ1-2; the match to TRBD1 covers 7 bases. Trimming took 0 bases from V and 6 from J; bases not matched to a gene: 4. Germline CDR1 is MNHNY and CDR2 is SVGAGI (reference sequence). The CDR3 covers 14 residues.

A few counts support this clone. This chain uses TRBV27 with TRBJ2-2, with 7 bases matching TRBD1. Germline V CDR1 and CDR2: MNHEY, SMNVEV (reference sequence). J gave up 2 bases and V 8 bases, and 2 bases lay outside the gene matches. The CDR3 extends over 13 amino acids. CDR3: CASGTDNTGELFF. Here the CDR3 DNA reads TGTGCCAGCGGGACAGATAACACCGGGGAGCTGTTTTTT.

The V call is TRBV6-5, the J call TRBJ2-7, with D possibly being TRBD2 (6 bases). Germline-derived CDR1 and CDR2 are MNHEY and SVGAGI. Trimming took 5 bases from V and 6 from J, leaving 14 bases between them. The CDR3 spans 13 residues. CDR3 nucleotides: TGTGCCAGCAGTCGCGGAGGGGTTGGCGAGCAGTACTTC. This codes for CASSRGGVGEQYF.

The chain uses TRBV2 and TRBJ2-3, with 8 bases fitting TRBD2. The junction had 9 bases not matched to a gene; V was cut back by 6 bases and J by 1 base. The CDR3 is 16 residues long. Germline-derived CDR1 and CDR2 are SNHLY and FYNNEI. The CDR3 here is CASSSLGLAGTDTQYF. DNA of the CDR3: TGTGCCAGCAGCTCCCTTGGACTAGCTGGCACAGATACGCAGTATTTT.

CDR3 sequence: CASSQQGPYEQYF. DNA for the CDR3: TGTGCCAGCAGCCAACAGGGCCCCTACGAGCAGTACTTC. The V call is TRBV14, the J call TRBJ2-7; TRBD1 is a possible D gene (5 bases). The CDR3 spans 13 residues. Trimming took 2 bases from V and 2 from J, leaving 7 bases between them. Germline values: CDR1 SGHDN, CDR2 FVKESK.

This clone was counted once. CDR3 loop: CASRRQGGETQYF. CDR3 coding DNA: TGTGCCAGCAGGCGACAGGGTGGAGAGACCCAGTACTTC. This rearrangement joins TRBV6-6 to TRBJ2-5, with TRBD1 identical over 7 bases. The V gene's germline CDR1 is MNHNY and CDR2 SVGAGI (reference sequence). V dropped 6 bases and J dropped 4; count of bases not matched to a gene: 5. The CDR3 consists of 13 residues.

J is TRBJ2-7 and V is TRBV7-8; D is uncertain. The CDR3 extends over 16 amino acids. Trimming stripped 2 bases from V and 3 bases from J, with 17 bases between. Germline V gives CDR1 SGHVS, CDR2 FQNEAQ. CDR3 coding DNA: TGTGCCAGCAGCTTAAAGGGCAGCATCAAATTCTACGAGCAGTACTTC. This encodes CASSLKGSIKFYEQYF.

This chain uses TRBV25-1 with TRBJ2-7; D tentatively reads TRBD1 or TRBD2 (5 bases each). CDR1 is MGHDK, CDR2 SYGVNS, per germline. The CDR3 totals 15 residues. Trimming took off 2 bases at V and 0 bases at J, with 11 bases between the two ends. The CDR3, as DNA: TGTGCCAGCAGTGAACGAGGGGCCAGCTCCTACGAGCAGTACTTC. It is translated as CASSERGASSYEQYF.

The chain carries TRBV6-5 and TRBJ1-1; no definite D call. The V end was cut by 6 bases, the J end by 1 base, with 12 bases between. The CDR3 is 14 amino acids. Germline loops: CDR1 MNHEY, CDR2 SVGAGI. The CDR3 bases are TGTGCCAGCAGAATCGACGTCCGGAACACTGAAGCTTTCTTT. Translated, it gives CASRIDVRNTEAFF.

J is TRBJ2-7 and V is TRBV6-5; D is unclear. Germline CDR1 is MNHEY and CDR2 is SVGAGI. The CDR3 spans 13 residues. Between the trimmed V and J ends, which lost 6 bases and 3 bases, there was a span of 12 bases. CDR3 DNA sequence: TGTGCCAGCAGCCCCACCGTTGACTACGAGCAGTACTTC. Translation: CASSPTVDYEQYF.

V usage is TRBV4-3 and J usage is TRBJ1-2; D ambiguous. The CDR3 runs 13 residues. The V end lost 2 bases, the J end lost 8 bases, and 12 bases lay between the germline ends. Germline assignment: CDR1 LGHNA and CDR2 YSLEER. The CDR3 nucleotides are TGCGCCAGCAGCCAACAGCGATCGGGGGGCTACACCTTC. Translated: CASSQQRSGGYTF.

This sequence joins TRBV28 and TRBJ1-5, with D possibly being TRBD1 (5 bases). This CDR3 comprises 14 residues. V shed 2 bases and J shed 2 bases, with 7 bases lying between them. Germline loops: CDR1 MDHEN, CDR2 SYDVKM. The CDR3 bases are TGTGCCAGCAGTTTAGGGGGTGGCAATCAGCCCCAGCATTTT. It specifies CASSLGGGNQPQHF.

This chain connects TRBV10-3 to TRBJ2-2, with 7 bases lining up with TRBD2. The CDR3 runs 15 residues. With V trimmed by 6 bases and J by 2 bases, 6 bases remained unmatched. Germline assignment: CDR1 ENHRY and CDR2 SYGVKD. CDR3 region: CAISQLAANTGELFF. The CDR3 DNA sequence: TGTGCCATCAGCCAGCTAGCGGCCAACACCGGGGAGCTGTTTTTT.

This chain links TRBV5-6 with TRBJ1-6; the match to TRBD1 covers 7 bases. Germline CDR1 is SGHDT and CDR2 is YYEEEE. V gave up 0 bases and J gave up 7 bases; unmatched junction bases: 4. The CDR3 runs 15 residues. CDR3 sequence: CASSLVDRENSPLHF. The CDR3 DNA reads TGTGCCAGCAGCTTGGTTGACAGGGAAAATTCACCCCTCCACTTT.

The CDR3 nucleotides read TGTGCCAGCAGCGGCAGGGACAGGGCTACAGATACGCAGTATTTT. This codes for CASSGRDRATDTQYF. This sequence joins TRBV7-9 and TRBJ2-3; TRBD1 aligns across 9 bases. CDR3 size: 15 residues. In germline, CDR1 is SEHNR, CDR2 FQNEAQ (reference sequence). V dropped 5 bases and J dropped 3; count of bases not matched to a gene: 6.

The chain joins TRBV6-5 to TRBJ2-3, with 7 bases aligning to TRBD2. CDR1 and CDR2 from the germline V gene are MNHEY and SVGAGI. Unmatched junction bases numbered 4, after V lost 1 base and J lost 6 bases. The CDR3 totals 14 residues. CDR3 nucleotides: TGTGCCAGCAGTTACTTGACTAGCTCCGATACGCAGTATTTT. Its protein product is CASSYLTSSDTQYF.